These 26 T cell receptor beta chains were all obtained from the same sample, sequenced in a study of blood T cells in healthy people across ages. Sample-barcoded 5' priming and a J-beta primer mix drove a second PCR of roughly 6 to 12 cycles. TCRdb redid the calling of the 5' RACE reads with MiXCR, one entry per CDR3 protein. The repertoire includes hundreds of thousands of distinct CDR3 sequences, approximately 25% of them detected once, and just under 9% sits in the top ten. These data also formed part of another study, on T cells of mothers and their children.

The sample consisted of blood. The receptors here all came from a boy between 5 and 17 years old in good health.

In its sample, this clonotype was seen a few times. The genes are TRBV7-3 and TRBJ2-2, with TRBD2 identical over 12 bases. The CDR3 is 18 amino acids. Per the germline V gene, CDR1 is SGHTA and CDR2 is FQGTGA. Losses at the gene ends were 4 bases for V and 3 bases for J; bases not matched to a gene: 9. The CDR3, as DNA: TGTGCCAGCAGCTCGGGAGCTAGCGGGGGGGCGGACACCGGGGAGCTGTTTTTT. Residues: CASSSGASGGADTGELFF.

A remark on this clonotype: The junction departs from the called germline gene at one end, perhaps through a read error. The chain has TRBV7-9 and TRBJ2-1; D is tentatively TRBD1 or TRBD2 (5 bases each). From germline, CDR1 is SEHNR and CDR2 FQNEAQ (reference sequence). The CDR3 loop spans 11 amino acids. CDR3 nucleotide sequence: TGTGCCAGCAGCACCCGGGACCCCGGGCTCTTC. It specifies CASSTRDPGLF.

Concerning this clonotype: At one boundary the junction diverges from the germline segment, which might be a read error. The rearrangement joins TRBV14 to TRBJ2-5; D may be TRBD1 or TRBD2 (5 bases each). The germline V gene encodes CDR1 SGHDN and CDR2 FVKESK. The CDR3 extends over 12 amino acids. The CDR3 region is CASSLSGTRRFF. CDR3 sequence (DNA): TGTGCCAGCAGCCTATCCGGGACCCGGCGGTTCTTC. Complete variable domain (other parts from reference TRBV14 and TRBJ2-5): EAGVTQFPSHSVIEKGQTVTLRCDPISGHDNLYWYRRVMGKEIKFLLHFVKESKQDESGMPNNRFLAERTGGTYSTLKVQPAELEDSGVYFCASSLSGTRRFFGPGTRLLVL.

This clonotype occurred a few times. The chain joins TRBV4-2 to TRBJ2-5; 9 bases align to TRBD2. The end of the DNA is better explained by TRBJ2-1, so the J call may be wrong. The CDR3 is 19 residues long. CDR1 LGHNA and CDR2 YNFKEQ come from the germline V gene. Written as DNA, the CDR3 is TGTGCCAGCAGCCGATCACCACAGGAGGGTTATAGCGGGGGTAATGAGCAGTTCTTC. This translates into CASSRSPQEGYSGGNEQFF.

A few counts support this clonotype. As DNA, the CDR3 is TGTGCCAGCAGTAAAAGGGGGTCTGGGGCCAACGTCCTGACTTTC. Amino acids: CASSKRGSGANVLTF. This chain connects TRBV6-6 to TRBJ2-6, with D possibly TRBD1 on 6 matching bases. Trimming took off 5 bases at V and 1 base at J, with 9 bases between the two ends. CDR3 length equals 15 residues. Germline CDR1 is MNHNY and CDR2 is SVGAGI (reference sequence).

There are a few counts of this clonotype. V usage is TRBV3-1 and J usage is TRBJ2-3, with D maybe TRBD2 (5 bases). The length of the CDR3 is 16 residues. V was trimmed by 0 bases and J by 7 bases, leaving 17 bases between them. CDR1 LGHDT and CDR2 YNNKEL come from the germline V gene (reference sequence). CDR3 sequence (DNA): TGTGCCAGCAGCCAAGATCCACCCACAAGAGGGAATACGCAGTATTTT. Protein product: CASSQDPPTRGNTQYF.

This clonotype was detected many times. The chain joins TRBV7-6 to TRBJ2-6; D possibly corresponds to TRBD1 (5 bases). CDR1 and CDR2 (germline): SGHVS, FNYEAQ. This CDR3 region has 16 residues. Trimming cost V 4 bases and J 0 bases, with 10 bases left between them. In nucleotides, the CDR3 is TGTGCCAGCAGCTCCATCAGGGACTCTGGGGCCAACGTCCTGACTTTC. Its protein is CASSSIRDSGANVLTF.

J is TRBJ2-3 and V is TRBV7-9; TRBD2 agrees at 12 bases. The CDR3 has 17 residues. The ends lost 4 bases at V and 4 bases at J; junction bases unmatched: 9. CDR1 SEHNR and CDR2 FQNEAQ come from the germline V gene (reference sequence). This CDR3 is CASSSLTSGSWSDTQYF. The DNA for the CDR3 is TGTGCCAGCAGCTCTTTGACTAGCGGGAGTTGGTCAGATACGCAGTATTTT.

J is TRBJ2-5 and V is TRBV4-3; D is undetermined. Germline V gene lookup returns CDR1 LGHNA and CDR2 YSLEER. This CDR3 has 14 amino acids. Trimming cost V 0 bases and J 5 bases, with 10 bases left between them. The CDR3 region has the DNA TGCGCCAGCAGCCAAGATTCTAGAAGGGAGACCCAGTACTTC. Translated: CASSQDSRRETQYF.

The rearrangement links TRBV4-1 to TRBJ2-7, with D possibly being TRBD2 (5 bases). Trimming took off 9 bases at V and 2 bases at J, with 14 bases between the two ends. This CDR3 has 13 amino acids. Per germline, CDR1 MGHRA and CDR2 YSYEKL. This CDR3 reads CARTRRAPYEQYF. Here the CDR3 DNA reads TGCGCCAGAACGAGGCGGGCTCCCTACGAGCAGTACTTC.

This chain uses TRBV12-3 or TRBV12-4 with TRBJ1-2; D might be TRBD1 (6 bases). The CDR3 covers 12 residues. Trimming took off 11 bases at V and 3 bases at J, with 13 bases between the two ends. CDR3 nucleotides: TGTGCCGCGGGGGACACGTACTATGGCTACACCTTC. This translates into CAAGDTYYGYTF.

The chain employs TRBV20-1 and TRBJ2-7; 10 bases map to TRBD2. The CDR3 consists of 14 residues. Looked up from germline, CDR1 is DFQATT and CDR2 is SNEGSKA (reference sequence). V lost 3 bases, J lost 4 bases, and 6 bases stayed unmatched. The CDR3 loop reads CSAREAGGRYEQYF. The CDR3 DNA reads as TGCAGTGCTAGGGAAGCGGGGGGGAGATACGAGCAGTACTTC.

The rearrangement joins TRBV11-3 to TRBJ2-5; D gene unclear. The germline gives CDR1 SGHNT, CDR2 YENEEA. This CDR3 spans 11 amino acids. Trimming pared 7 bases from V and 2 bases from J, leaving 5 bases between. The CDR3 bases are TGTGCCAGCAAACAGCAAGAGACCCAGTACTTC. Residues: CASKQQETQYF.

The CDR3 DNA reads TGTGCCAGCAGTGACACAGGGTTGGGCACTTCACCCCTCCACTTT. Translated, it gives CASSDTGLGTSPLHF. The V and J genes are TRBV25-1 and TRBJ1-6; a possible D gene is TRBD1 (6 bases). Germline CDR1 is MGHDK and CDR2 is SYGVNS. The germline V and J ends were trimmed by 3 bases and 9 bases, with 15 bases remaining between them. This CDR3 is 15 amino acids long.

The chain recombines TRBV24-1 with TRBJ2-1; 12 positions match TRBD2. Judging by the DNA end, TRBJ2-5 fits better; the J call may be wrong. The CDR3 totals 17 residues. Per the germline V gene, CDR1 is KGHDR and CDR2 is SFDVKD. CDR3 in amino acids: CATSDLTTSGSRGTQYF. CDR3 DNA: TGTGCCACCAGTGATTTGACGACTAGCGGGAGTCGGGGGACCCAGTACTTC.

The CDR3 here is CASSPGRANTEAFF. CDR3 nucleotide sequence: TGTGCCAGCAGCCCAGGACGGGCCAACACTGAAGCTTTCTTT. J is TRBJ1-1 and V is TRBV7-9, with D hard to call. In germline, CDR1 is SEHNR, CDR2 FQNEAQ (reference sequence). Trimming stripped 5 bases from V and 2 bases from J, with 12 bases between. CDR3 length: 14 residues. The variable domain in full, with the rest retrieved from reference TRBV7-9 and TRBJ1-1, is DTGVSQNPRHKITKRGQNVTFRCDPISEHNRLYWYRQTLGQGPEFLTYFQNEAQLEKSRLLSDRFSAERPKGSFSTLEIQRTEQGDSAMYLCASSPGRANTEAFFGQGTRLTVV.

This clonotype turned up a few times. Its ends do not fully match the called genes, so a read error is possible. This chain joins TRBV28 and TRBJ2-1, with 7 positions matching TRBD2. The germline V gene has CDR1 MDHEN and CDR2 SYDVKM. The CDR3 has 17 residues. The CDR3 DNA reads as TGTACCAGCCGGGGGACTGGCGGGAGACGCTCCTACAATGAGCAGTTCTTC. This sequence encodes CTSRGTGGRRSYNEQFF.

This clonotype was seen ten or more times. This chain links TRBV5-5 with TRBJ2-3; D possibly matches TRBD1 or TRBD2 (5 bases each). The CDR3 is 18 residues long. CDR1 and CDR2 from the germline V gene are SGHKS and YYEKEE (reference sequence). V was pared by 0 bases and J by 1 base, with 18 bases between. This CDR3 reads CASSLVAPFRGGTDTQYF. The CDR3 nucleotides read TGTGCCAGCAGCTTGGTGGCCCCCTTTCGGGGCGGCACAGATACGCAGTATTTT.

At least ten counts were recorded for this clonotype. The chain employs TRBV12-3 or TRBV12-4 and TRBJ1-6; TRBD1 matches at 7 bases. Germline trimming cut 7 bases from V and 10 bases from J; bases unmatched to any gene: 10. The CDR3 covers 14 residues. CDR3: CASTATGLGSPLHF. DNA of the CDR3: TGTGCCAGCACCGCGACAGGGTTGGGATCACCCCTCCACTTT.

This clonotype was seen many times. The chain employs TRBV6-5 and TRBJ2-3; TRBD2 matches at 10 bases. CDR1 and CDR2 from the germline V gene are MNHEY and SVGAGI. The CDR3 is 14 residues long. J gave up 7 bases and V 6 bases, and 7 bases lay outside the gene matches. CDR3 amino acids: CASRGPSGRNTQYF. For the CDR3, the DNA is TGTGCCAGCAGAGGGCCTAGCGGGAGAAATACGCAGTATTTT.

A few counts support this clonotype. The chain couples TRBV28 to TRBJ1-4; 8 positions agree with TRBD1. This CDR3 has 14 amino acids. Germline V lookup: CDR1 MDHEN, CDR2 SYDVKM. With V trimmed by 8 bases and J by 2 bases, 4 bases remained unmatched. The CDR3 DNA is TGTGCCAGCTTAAGGACAGGGACTAATGAAAAACTGTTTTTT. Amino acid sequence: CASLRTGTNEKLFF.

This clonotype was recorded many times. The rearrangement uses TRBV7-2 and TRBJ1-4; D gene ambiguous. Germline CDR1 SGHTA, CDR2 FQGNSA. V was cut by 3 bases and J by 7 bases, with 12 bases left in between. This CDR3 has 14 residues. Written as DNA, the CDR3 is TGTGCCAGCAGCTTTCCGTTGAGCGGTGAAAAACTGTTTTTT. The encoded protein is CASSFPLSGEKLFF.

The chain uses TRBV28 and TRBJ1-6, with D possibly matching TRBD1 (6 bases). The CDR3 sequence is 17 residues long. Trimming took 5 bases from V and 0 from J, leaving 14 bases between them. The germline V gene has CDR1 MDHEN and CDR2 SYDVKM. The CDR3 nucleotides are TGTGCCAGCAGTCCCCTGGGGGGCAGCTCCTATAATTCACCCCTCCACTTT. Its translation is CASSPLGGSSYNSPLHF.

This clonotype was counted between two and nine times. The CDR3 here is CASSADRGSTEAFF. In nucleotides, the CDR3 is TGTGCCAGCAGTGCAGACAGGGGAAGTACTGAAGCTTTCTTT. This sequence joins TRBV6-5 and TRBJ1-1; 8 bases are a match to TRBD1. V was pared by 5 bases and J by 5 bases, with 7 bases of the junction left unmatched. Germline V gives CDR1 MNHEY, CDR2 SVGAGI. The CDR3 runs 14 residues.

In the case of this clonotype: An end of the junction does not agree with germline; a read error may underlie this. The chain has TRBV4-2 and TRBJ2-2; D is unclear. The CDR3 is 18 amino acids. Germline CDR1 and CDR2: LGHNA and YNFKEQ. CDR3 protein: CASSQRRMGRTNTGELFF. The CDR3 DNA is TGTGCCAGCAGCCAAAGACGAATGGGCCGAACGAACACTGGGGAGCTGTTTTTT.

Remarks on this clonotype: The germline gene is not matched at one end of the junction; a read error may be the cause. The rearrangement joins TRBV20-1 to TRBJ2-7; 11 nucleotides align to TRBD2. The germline CDR1 and CDR2 sequences are DFQATT and SNEGSKA (reference sequence). This CDR3 contains 16 residues. The CDR3 region has the DNA TGCAGTGCTACCGACCCTCTAGCGGGGGGTCTTTACGAGCAGCACTTC. Its translation is CSATDPLAGGLYEQHF.